Listed below are T cell receptor beta chains from one sample, sequenced in a study of human T cells and chemical hapten exposure. From the RACE reads, TCRdb called clonotypes with MiXCR, one entry per CDR3 protein. The table lists 65,000 to 95,000 distinct CDR3 sequences, around 9.3% of them singletons. Sequencing input: whole blood. The receptor set was obtained from a female donor in good health. Some clones in this sample may be carry-over from other donors' samples. Both conserved end residues are part of each CDR3. D genes are given only for firm matches. Size tells how often a clone was seen (once, few, many) or the class of an expanded clone, and some rows leave it out.

TRBJ1-6 | TRBD1 | many | TRBV3-1 | TGTGCCAGCAGCCAAAAAGGGGGCAGGGCTTGGTCACCCCTCCACTTT | CASSQKGGRAWSPLHF
TRBJ1-3 | - | few | TRBV14 | TGTGCCAGCAGCCAAGTCCCGAACTCTGGAAACACCATATATTTT | CASSQVPNSGNTIYF
TRBJ1-1 | TRBD1 | - | TRBV2 | TGTGCCAGCAGTGACCGGACAGGGGGCGCGGACACTGAAGCTTTCTTT | CASSDRTGGADTEAFF
TRBJ2-7 | TRBD2 | many | TRBV28 | TGTGCCAGCAGTGGAGGGACTAGCGGAACCTACGAGCAGTACTTC | CASSGGTSGTYEQYF
TRBJ1-5 | - | many | TRBV20-1 | TGCAGTGCTCTGCAGGGTTATCAGCCCCAGCATTTT | CSALQGYQPQHF
TRBJ2-5 | TRBD2 | few | TRBV18 | TGTGCCAGCTCAACGACTAGCGGGGAAGAGACCCAGTACTTC | CASSTTSGEETQYF
TRBJ2-5 | TRBD2 | - | TRBV6-2/TRBV6-3 | TGTGCCAGCAGTTACTCGAATCAACGCCGGGGGGGGGCGGAGACCCAGTACTTC | CASSYSNQRRGGAETQYF
TRBJ1-1 | - | - | TRBV3-1 | TGTGCCAGCAGTAACAGTCGGGGGGACACTGAAGCTTTCTTT | CASSNSRGDTEAFF
TRBJ2-5 | - | many | TRBV10-3 | TGTGCCATCAGTGAGTCGACGAGCGGAGGCCAAGAGACCCAGTACTTC | CAISESTSGGQETQYF
TRBJ2-6 | - | many | TRBV18 | TGTGCCAGCTCGACGACATTTTCTGGGGCCAACGTCCTGACTTTC | CASSTTFSGANVLTF
TRBJ2-3 | - | few | TRBV18 | TGTGCCAGCTCCCTGAGGGGTAAGGGCACAGATACGCAGTATTTT | CASSLRGKGTDTQYF
TRBJ1-1 | - | - | TRBV29-1 | TGCAGCGTTGAACCATCAAGAGGGGGGGTAAACACTGAAGCTTTCTTT | CSVEPSRGGVNTEAFF
TRBJ2-1 | TRBD2 | many | TRBV5-1 | TGCGCCAGCAGCTCGTCTGGTAGCGGGGGGGCATCCCATGAGCAGTTCTTC | CASSSSGSGGASHEQFF
TRBJ2-1 | TRBD2 | - | TRBV20-1 | TGCAGTGCTGGAAGCGGGGGCGCTGAGCAGTTCTTC | CSAGSGGAEQFF
TRBJ2-3 | - | - | TRBV20-1 | TGCAGTGCTAGACGAACCGGGGAAGTAGATACGCAGTATTTT | CSARRTGEVDTQYF
TRBJ1-1 | - | few | TRBV20-1 | TGCAGTGCTAGCGATTCGACAGAAGAAGCTTTCTTT | CSASDSTEEAFF
TRBJ2-3 | TRBD1 | few | TRBV15 | TGTGCCACCAGCTGGGACAGGGCCCCAGATACGCAGTATTTT | CATSWDRAPDTQYF
TRBJ2-2 | TRBD2 | - | TRBV5-1 | TGCGCCAGCCGGGAGGGCGGGAAGAACACCGGGGAGCTGTTTTTT | CASREGGKNTGELFF
TRBJ1-6 | TRBD1 | many | TRBV20-1 | TGCAGTGCTCGACAGGGACCCACCTATAATTCACCCCTCCACTTT | CSARQGPTYNSPLHF
TRBJ1-4 | - | few | TRBV12-3/TRBV12-4 | TGTGCCAGCAGTACCGGACTCTGGAAAGAAAAACTGTTTTTT | CASSTGLWKEKLFF
TRBJ1-1 | TRBD1 | - | TRBV6-1 | TGTGCCAGTGTGGGAAGGGACAGCATGAACACTGAAGCTTTCTTT | CASVGRDSMNTEAFF
TRBJ1-2 | TRBD1 | many | TRBV18 | TGTGCCAGCTCCCCCCTGGGACAGGGGCACCCAGCCGGCTACACCTTC | CASSPLGQGHPAGYTF
TRBJ2-2 | TRBD1 | - | TRBV7-9 | TGTGCCAGCAGCCCTCCGGGACAGGGTCTTATTACTGCCGGGGAGCTGTTTTTT | CASSPPGQGLITAGELFF
TRBJ2-3 | - | - | TRBV21-1 | TGTGCCAGCAGCTCCGGAGGAAGGGTAGGCACAGATACGCAGTATTTT | CASSSGGRVGTDTQYF
TRBJ1-2 | - | - | TRBV3-1 | TGTGCCAGCAGCCCGGGACGGATTTATGGCTACACCTTC | CASSPGRIYGYTF
TRBJ1-5 | - | few | TRBV5-4 | TGTGCCAGCAGCTTGGACAGGGCAAGAAAGCCCCAGCATTTT | CASSLDRARKPQHF
TRBJ1-5 | TRBD1 | - | TRBV12-3/TRBV12-4 | TGTGCCAGCAGGGTACAGGGGTCGGGTTTTCAGCCCCAGCATTTT | CASRVQGSGFQPQHF
TRBJ1-1 | - | once | TRBV6-2/TRBV6-3 | TGTGCCAGCACAAGACAGATGAACACTGAAGCTTTCTTT | CASTRQMNTEAFF
TRBJ1-6 | - | many | TRBV5-1 | TGCGCCAGCAGCTTGGAAGTCTCCTATAATTCACCCCTCCACTTT | CASSLEVSYNSPLHF
TRBJ1-1 | - | many | TRBV5-1 | TGCGCCAGCAGCTTGACAGCCTGGTGGTACACTGAAGCTTTCTTT | CASSLTAWWYTEAFF
TRBJ2-7 | - | - | TRBV7-6 | TGTGCCAGCAGCTCCAGACAGTACGAGCAGTACTTC | CASSSRQYEQYF
TRBJ2-7 | TRBD2 | - | TRBV4-3 | TGCGCCAGCAGCCAAGATCGGGGGGTTGCCTACGAGCAGTACTTC | CASSQDRGVAYEQYF
TRBJ2-3 | TRBD2 | few | TRBV7-8 | TGTGCCAGCACCCTAGCGGGGGCTACGGATACGCAGTATTTT | CASTLAGATDTQYF
TRBJ2-2 | - | - | TRBV29-1 | TGCAGCGCCCGGACAAGCGGGGAGCTGTTTTTT | CSARTSGELFF
TRBJ2-5 | - | many | TRBV6-2/TRBV6-3 | TGTGCCAGCAGTCTACGGACAGCGATACAAGAGACCCAGTACTTC | CASSLRTAIQETQYF
TRBJ1-5 | - | many | TRBV5-1 | TGCGCCAGCAGCTTGGGGCCATATAGCAATCAGCCCCAGCATTTT | CASSLGPYSNQPQHF
TRBJ2-7 | TRBD2 | - | TRBV7-2 | TGTGCCAGCAGCTCGCCTGGGGCGGGGGGCCCCCGGGAGCAGTACTTC | CASSSPGAGGPREQYF
TRBJ1-1 | - | - | TRBV7-9 | TGTACCAGCAGCTTACAGGGAACGAACACTGAAGCTTTCTTT | CTSSLQGTNTEAFF
TRBJ1-6 | TRBD1 | few | TRBV6-5 | TGTGCCAGCAGTTTCCGGGACAGAATCAATTCACCCCTCCACTTT | CASSFRDRINSPLHF
TRBJ2-3 | - | many | TRBV5-1 | TGCGCCAGCAGCTTGCCAGGGGCCGGGGGCGCAGATACGCAGTATTTT | CASSLPGAGGADTQYF
TRBJ2-7 | - | many | TRBV28 | TGTGCCAGCAGTCCGCCTGGGTCTGGTTACTACGAGCAGTACTTC | CASSPPGSGYYEQYF
TRBJ1-4 | - | many | TRBV14 | TGTGCCAGCAGCCAAGTGCTCAATGAAAAACTGTTTTTT | CASSQVLNEKLFF
TRBJ1-1 | - | - | TRBV12-3/TRBV12-4 | TGTGCCAGCAGTTTACCTCCCTTTCCGAACACTGAAGCTTTCTTT | CASSLPPFPNTEAFF
TRBJ2-3 | TRBD1 | many | TRBV24-1 | TGTGCCACCAGTGATGCAGGGACAGGAGACACAGATACGCAGTATTTT | CATSDAGTGDTDTQYF
TRBJ2-5 | - | - | TRBV29-1 | TGCAGCGTACTGAAGGGGGAGACCCAGTACTTC | CSVLKGETQYF
TRBJ2-7 | TRBD1 | few | TRBV4-3 | TGCGCCAGCAGCCAAGAACCACAGGGGGTGGTCGAGCAGTACTTC | CASSQEPQGVVEQYF
TRBJ2-1 | TRBD1 | few | TRBV6-6 | TGTGCCAGCAGTGACGGACAGGGAAGCGGCAATGAGCAGTTCTTC | CASSDGQGSGNEQFF